A selection of T cell receptor beta chains follows, all from one sample in a study of blood T cell repertoires in COVID-19. This table comes from immunoSEQ multiplex PCR, and its TCRdb copy is limited to in-frame clones, with some not included. The profile shows more than 13,000 clones, more than 65% of them singletons. Sequenced: peripheral blood. Receptor source: a human donor in a cohort sampled during active COVID-19. Each CDR3 is given without its conserved first and last residue. The order of the fields is CDR3 length, V gene, CDR3 protein.

cdr3_length: 12; v_call: TRBV6-2/TRBV6-3; cdr3_aa: ASSYTRQGDEQY
cdr3_length: 13; v_call: TRBV4-1; cdr3_aa: ASSQEGQGFGEAF
cdr3_length: 15; v_call: TRBV9; cdr3_aa: ASSPLRASGPPDTQY
cdr3_length: 10; v_call: TRBV6-5; cdr3_aa: ASGTGEGEQF
cdr3_length: 16; v_call: TRBV24-1; cdr3_aa: ATSDPGTSGEYQETQY
cdr3_length: 12; v_call: TRBV28; cdr3_aa: ASRTGGNNQPQH
cdr3_length: 13; v_call: TRBV18; cdr3_aa: ASSQTSGSVNEQF
cdr3_length: 16; v_call: TRBV28; cdr3_aa: ASSLSFGLGSLDGPQH
cdr3_length: 10; v_call: TRBV6-6; cdr3_aa: ASSNTLGQEF
cdr3_length: 12; v_call: TRBV4-3; cdr3_aa: ASSQDYNTDTQY